The sequence of this TCR beta chain was determined in a study of cytomegalovirus exposure and HLA in healthy donors. V lost 3 bases and J lost 2, with 10 bases in between. CDR1 is MDHEN and CDR2 is SYDVKM in the germline V gene. The CDR3 is made up of 14 amino acids. Profiled with immunoSEQ multiplex PCR; TCRdb holds only in-frame clones, not every one. Of 150,000 to 200,000 clones in the sample, about three quarters were seen once. Sequenced material: PBMCs. This TCR derives from a young woman in good health and CMV-seronegative. The chain employs TRBV28 and TRBJ1-2; D possibly corresponds to TRBD1 (5 bases). CDR3 sequence reads: CASSFQGGNYGYTF. The DNA for the CDR3 is TGTGCCAGCAGTTTCCAGGGTGGAAACTATGGCTACACCTTC.